A selection of T cell receptor beta chains follows, all from one sample in a study of blood T cell repertoires in COVID-19. Generated by immunoSEQ multiplex PCR, the TCRdb table keeps only in-frame clones and is missing some. The sample consists of 200,000 to 250,000 clones, approximately 80% of them appearing once. Specimen: PBMCs or T cells enriched from blood (not recorded which). The receptor source for this set is a man aged 55 to 70 who had recovered from COVID-19. The CDR3 runs from the conserved cysteine through the conserved F or W. The D gene is left open where the match is weak. Some rows mark clone size as missing; the rest say once, few, many or name a class of expanded clone.

cdr3_aa cdr3_nt d_call clone_size j_call v_call
CASSRGAGSGYGYTF TGTGCCAGCAGCCGGGGGGCGGGGTCTGGCTATGGCTACACCTTC . . TRBJ1-2 TRBV9
CASSLDGGDGIYGYTF TGTGCCAGCAGCTTAGATGGAGGGGACGGGATCTATGGCTACACCTTC . . TRBJ1-2 TRBV7-2
CASSRDRASGGANVLTF TGTGCCAGCAGCCGGGACAGGGCCTCGGGGGGGGCCAACGTCCTGACTTTC TRBD1 . TRBJ2-6 TRBV5-6
CASSLTGDHASPLHF TGCGCCAGCAGCTTAACAGGGGACCATGCTTCACCCCTCCACTTT TRBD1 . TRBJ1-6 TRBV5-1
CASSIGTSGFTDTQYF TGTGCCAGCAGCATCGGGACTAGCGGGTTCACAGATACGCAGTATTTT TRBD2 once TRBJ2-3 TRBV11-3
CASSSRQVHNSPLHF TGTGCCAGCAGCTCCAGACAGGTCCATAATTCACCCCTCCACTTT . few TRBJ1-6 TRBV11-2
CASSLAPGHPGNTIYF TGTGCCAGCAGCTTAGCTCCGGGACATCCTGGAAACACCATATATTTT . once TRBJ1-3 TRBV11-3
CSASSSYEQYF TGCAGTGCCTCCTCCTCCTACGAGCAGTACTTC . . TRBJ2-7 TRBV20-1
CATAVGTEAFF TGCGCCACCGCGGTCGGCACTGAAGCTTTCTTT . . TRBJ1-1 TRBV10-2
CSVYEESSMNYGYTF TGCAGCGTTTATGAGGAGTCGTCCATGAACTATGGCTACACCTTC . . TRBJ1-2 TRBV29-1
CASSQGTGSGYTF TGCGCCAGCAGTCAAGGGACAGGGAGCGGCTACACCTTC TRBD1 . TRBJ1-2 TRBV10-1
CASSRQGAGYTF TGTGCCAGCAGTCGACAGGGAGCTGGCTACACCTTC TRBD1 . TRBJ1-2 TRBV12-3/TRBV12-4
CASSTRQGRGGYTF TGTGCCAGTAGTACCCGACAGGGACGGGGTGGCTACACCTTC TRBD1 . TRBJ1-2 TRBV19
CASSREGGGSPPYNEQFF TGTGCCAGCAGCCGAGAGGGCGGGGGGAGTCCTCCCTACAATGAGCAGTTCTTC TRBD2 few TRBJ2-1 TRBV7-8
CASSRERDNEQFF TGTGCCAGCAGCAGAGAAAGAGACAATGAGCAGTTCTTC . . TRBJ2-1 TRBV5-4
CASSPGELLSTDTQYF TGTGCCAGTAGCCCCGGGGAACTTCTAAGCACAGATACGCAGTATTTT . . TRBJ2-3 TRBV19
CASSLAGLQETQYF TGTGCCAGCAGCCTAGCGGGACTACAAGAGACCCAGTACTTC TRBD2 once TRBJ2-5 TRBV7-8
CASSFDKNTEAFF TGTGCCAGCAGCTTTGACAAGAACACTGAAGCTTTCTTT . few TRBJ1-1 TRBV11-3
CASSLPGTAGGDSYGYTF TGTGCCAGCAGCTTACCGGGGACGGCAGGGGGCGACAGCTATGGCTACACCTTC TRBD1 . TRBJ1-2 TRBV7-8
CASSLSRGDTQYF TGTGCCAGCAGCCTCTCAAGGGGGGATACGCAGTATTTT . . TRBJ2-3 TRBV7-9